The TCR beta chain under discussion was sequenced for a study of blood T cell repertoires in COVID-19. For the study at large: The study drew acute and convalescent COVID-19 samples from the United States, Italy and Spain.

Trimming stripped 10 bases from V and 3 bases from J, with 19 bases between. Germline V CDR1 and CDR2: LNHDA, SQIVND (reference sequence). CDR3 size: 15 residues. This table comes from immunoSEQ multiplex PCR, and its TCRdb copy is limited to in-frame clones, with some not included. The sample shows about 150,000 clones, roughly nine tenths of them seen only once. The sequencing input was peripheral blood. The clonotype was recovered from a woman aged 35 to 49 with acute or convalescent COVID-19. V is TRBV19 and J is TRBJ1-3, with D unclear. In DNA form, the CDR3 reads TGTGCCACCCACCGGGCGGGAGGAGATGGAAACACCATATATTTT. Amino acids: CATHRAGGDGNTIYF.